One sample yielded the 26 T cell receptor beta chains listed below, sequenced in a study of metastatic and nonmetastatic thyroid tumors. Via MiXCR, TCRdb re-called the PCR reads. The data contain some 28,000 clones, under 25% of them singletons. Among the patients, none had received any treatment before thyroid surgery. The sample comprised blood. Every receptor here comes from a female donor with papillary thyroid cancer or a benign thyroid nodule (not recorded which). Some clones in this sample may be carry-over from other donors' samples.

This clone was counted many times. Other DNA sequences in the same sample also yield this CDR3. This chain links TRBV20-1 with TRBJ2-7; D might be TRBD1 (5 bases). This CDR3 has 11 amino acids. Trimming shortened V by 0 bases and J by 6 bases, and 6 bases separated the two germline ends. Germline CDR1 DFQATT, CDR2 SNEGSKA (reference sequence). The DNA for the CDR3 is TGCAGTGCTAGAGAGGGGCTCGAGCAGTACTTC. Its translation is CSAREGLEQYF.

Concerning this clone itself: The CDR3 does not close with the conserved phenylalanine or tryptophan, likely indicating a read error. The V and J genes are TRBV6-2 or TRBV6-3 and TRBJ2-4; D unclear. The germline gives CDR1 MNHEY, CDR2 SVGEGT. This CDR3 contains 15 residues. The CDR3 protein is CASSLDALLPNIQYY. The CDR3 bases are TGTGCCAGTAGTTTAGACGCCCTCCTTCCAAACATTCAGTACTAC.

In this sample, this clone turned up many times. A read error may produce the germline difference seen at one junction end. The chain links TRBV6-1 to TRBJ2-1; tentative D call: TRBD2 (6 bases). Germline assignment: CDR1 MNHNS and CDR2 SASEGT. This CDR3 has 14 amino acids. The CDR3 region is CASGDRGWWNEQFF. CDR3 nucleotide sequence: TGTGCCAGCGGTGATCGGGGGTGGTGGAATGAGCAGTTCTTC.

The gene calls are TRBV20-1 and TRBJ2-3, with D perhaps TRBD1 (6 bases). Germline values: CDR1 DFQATT, CDR2 SNEGSKA (reference sequence). The CDR3 has 14 amino acids. V was pared by 6 bases and J by 4 bases, with 17 bases between. CDR3 nucleotide sequence: TGCAGTGCAGAACCGGTCCCAGGGGCAGATACGCAGTATTTT. This codes for CSAEPVPGADTQYF.

Concerning this clone: A much larger clone lies one base from this, so it may be a read error. This sequence joins TRBV5-4 and TRBJ2-7; D possibly corresponds to TRBD1 (6 bases). Per germline, CDR1 SGHNT and CDR2 YYREEE (reference sequence). The CDR3 loop spans 13 amino acids. V lost 3 bases, J lost 6 bases, and 13 bases lay in between. CDR3 DNA: TGTGCCAGCAGCTCGGGACATGCAGTCGAGCAGTACTTC. Protein: CASSSGHAVEQYF.

The table lists this clone with a count of one. The rearrangement uses TRBV9 and TRBJ2-1; D may be TRBD1 or TRBD2 (5 bases each). Germline assignment: CDR1 SGDLS and CDR2 YYNGEE. The CDR3 has 16 residues. V lost 3 bases and J 7 bases, leaving 20 bases between the germline ends. CDR3 in DNA: TGTGCCAGCAGCGACCGGGACCCCAAGTTTCCGAATGAGCAGTTCTTC. Its translation is CASSDRDPKFPNEQFF.

This clone occurred many times. The rearrangement joins TRBV12-3 or TRBV12-4 to TRBJ1-1; 9 positions match TRBD1. This CDR3 is 16 amino acids long. V lost 6 bases, J lost 3 bases, and 11 bases stayed unmatched. The CDR3 is CASRNNRGLLDTEAFF. The CDR3 coding sequence is TGTGCCAGCAGGAATAACAGGGGGCTCCTGGACACTGAAGCTTTCTTT.

This clone came up a few times. J is TRBJ2-7 and V is TRBV6-1, with TRBD1 matching over 7 bases. This CDR3 is built from 12 residues. Germline trimming cut 8 bases from V and 4 bases from J; bases unmatched to any gene: 5. The germline gives CDR1 MNHNS, CDR2 SASEGT. In DNA form, the CDR3 reads TGTGCCAGCGTACAGGGGCGTTACGAGCAGTACTTC. Protein: CASVQGRYEQYF.

This clone was observed at least ten times. The CDR3 is CASWGQGAYEQYF. DNA for the CDR3: TGTGCCAGCTGGGGACAGGGCGCCTACGAGCAGTACTTC. The genes are TRBV25-1 and TRBJ2-7; TRBD1 aligns across 9 bases. The germline gives CDR1 MGHDK, CDR2 SYGVNS. CDR3 size: 13 residues. The J segment lost 2 bases and the V segment lost 8 bases, leaving 4 bases of the junction unmatched.

This clone was picked up many times. V usage is TRBV3-1 and J usage is TRBJ2-5; 9 bases align to TRBD2. Germline V lookup: CDR1 LGHDT, CDR2 YNNKEL (reference sequence). J lost 3 bases, V lost 0 bases, and 5 bases had no gene match. The CDR3 is 16 residues long. The DNA of the CDR3 is TGTGCCAGCAGCCAAGAAGGGGCTAGCGGGAAAGAGACCCAGTACTTC. Protein: CASSQEGASGKETQYF.

In regard to this clone: One end of the junction does not line up with germline, which may come from a read error. The chain employs TRBV7-3 and TRBJ1-1, with D unresolved. The CDR3 spans 12 residues. Germline V lookup: CDR1 SGHTA, CDR2 FQGTGA. CDR3 in amino acids: CASSEGNTEAFF. The DNA of the CDR3 is TGTGCCAGCAGTGAAGGGAACACTGAAGCTTTCTTC.

There are many counts of this clone. The chain recombines TRBV15 with TRBJ1-1; 9 bases agree with TRBD1. Germline V gene lookup returns CDR1 LNHNV and CDR2 YYDKDF (reference sequence). Trimming removed 1 base from V and 1 base from J; junction bases left unmatched: 7. This CDR3 region has 17 residues. CDR3: CATSRGTGVLRNTEAFF. In DNA, the CDR3 is TGTGCCACCAGCAGAGGGACAGGGGTTTTGAGGAACACTGAAGCTTTCTTT.

The chain carries TRBV29-1 and TRBJ1-2, with 9 bases aligning to TRBD1. This CDR3 spans 12 amino acids. The germline V gene encodes CDR1 SQVTM and CDR2 ANQGSEA. The junction had 5 bases not matched to a gene; V was cut back by 5 bases and J by 7 bases. CDR3 sequence: CSVLQGAVGYTF. CDR3 DNA sequence: TGCAGCGTTTTACAGGGGGCGGTTGGCTACACCTTC.

With regard to this clone: It is likely a read error, because the conserved phenylalanine at the end of the CDR3 is missing. The chain links TRBV5-5 to TRBJ1-2; D remains ambiguous. V was shortened by 4 bases and J by 3 bases, with 16 bases between the two germline ends. This CDR3 comprises 15 residues. Germline loops: CDR1 SGHKS, CDR2 YYEKEE (reference sequence). CDR3 loop: CASSVEFRGYYGYTL. In nucleotides, the CDR3 is TGTGCCAGCAGCGTAGAGTTTCGAGGGTACTATGGCTACACCCTC.

In this sample, this clone turned up many times. This chain links TRBV24-1 with TRBJ1-2, with 11 bases identical to TRBD1. Germline trimming cut 4 bases from V and 2 bases from J; bases unmatched to any gene: 2. CDR3 length: 15 residues. CDR1 is KGHDR and CDR2 is SFDVKD in the germline V gene. CDR3 in DNA: TGTGCCACCAGTGACAGGACAGGGGGCAACTATGGCTACACCTTC. This codes for CATSDRTGGNYGYTF.

The V gene is TRBV4-2, the J gene TRBJ2-5; 16 nucleotides align to TRBD2. This CDR3 has 20 residues. The ends lost 2 bases at V and 5 bases at J; junction bases unmatched: 14. Germline V gene sequence: CDR1 LGHNA, CDR2 YNFKEQ. DNA for the CDR3: TGTGCCAGCAGCCAATTAAGCGGGACTAGCGGGGGGGTATCGCGGGAGACCCAGTACTTC. Its protein is CASSQLSGTSGGVSRETQYF.

This clone is medium-sized. The chain links TRBV4-1 to TRBJ2-7; D not certain. The CDR3 runs to 16 residues. The V end lost 4 bases, the J end lost 1 base, and 17 bases lay between the germline ends. CDR1 is MGHRA, CDR2 YSYEKL, per germline. Here the CDR3 reads CASSPLLFPISYEQYF. CDR3 coding DNA: TGCGCCAGCAGCCCGTTGCTATTCCCTATTTCCTACGAGCAGTACTTC.

This clone was seen at least ten times. V and J are TRBV30 and TRBJ2-5; D possibly uses TRBD1 or TRBD2 (5 bases each). The CDR3 has 14 residues. Between the trimmed V and J ends, which lost 5 bases and 3 bases, there was a span of 16 bases. Germline loops: CDR1 GTSNPN, CDR2 SVGIG (reference sequence). This chain's CDR3 is CAWAKGRQKETQYF. The CDR3, as DNA: TGTGCCTGGGCAAAGGGACGTCAGAAAGAGACCCAGTACTTC.

A single count supports this clone. The CDR3 does not close with the conserved phenylalanine or tryptophan, likely indicating a read error. The DNA is omitted, as the CDR3 cannot be located on it reliably, and the CDR3 follows TCRdb's listing. The chain employs TRBV5-1 and TRBJ1-2; the D call TRBD1 from the table was never checked on the DNA. CDR1 SGHRS and CDR2 YFSETQ come from the germline V gene. The CDR3 length equals 14 residues, ends included. This chain's CDR3 is CASSLARGWDGDTL.

At least ten counts were recorded for this clone. A much larger clone sits a single nucleotide away, making a read error possible. The CDR3 end shows no conserved phenylalanine or tryptophan, and so a read error is likely. This sequence joins TRBV6-1 and TRBJ1-4, with a weak D call TRBD1 (6 bases). The length of the CDR3 is 17 residues. V was shortened by 3 bases and J by 5 bases, with 19 bases between the two germline ends. Germline assignment: CDR1 MNHNS and CDR2 SASEGT. CDR3 loop: CASSDRGTKFANEKLFL. The CDR3 DNA follows: TGTGCCAGCAGTGACCGCGGGACAAAGTTTGCAAATGAAAAACTGTTTCTT.

V and J are TRBV6-2 or TRBV6-3 and TRBJ2-1; 14 bases are shared with TRBD2. J gave up 7 bases and V 5 bases, and 1 base lay outside the gene matches. This CDR3 has 14 residues. CDR1 and CDR2 (germline): MNHEY, SVGEGT. CDR3 sequence: CASSRTSGRNEQFF. As DNA, the CDR3 is TGTGCCAGCAGTCGGACTAGCGGGAGGAATGAGCAGTTCTTC.

In the case of this clone: The junction differs from germline at one of its ends, possibly a read error. The chain has TRBV30 and TRBJ2-5; TRBD1 might be the D (6 bases). Looked up from germline, CDR1 is GTSNPN and CDR2 is SVGIG (reference sequence). This CDR3 has 13 residues. The CDR3: CPWDLQGHETQYF. DNA for the CDR3: TGTCCCTGGGATTTACAGGGTCATGAGACCCAGTACTTC.

This clone was counted at least ten times. The chain carries TRBV24-1 and TRBJ2-3, with TRBD1 matching 7 bases. The CDR3 runs 16 residues. Germline-derived CDR1 and CDR2 are KGHDR and SFDVKD. V shed 4 bases and J 6 bases; nucleotides not matched to a gene: 12. CDR3 coding DNA: TGTGCCACCAGTGACCACGGGACAGCAGGGATGGATACGCAGTATTTT. Protein sequence: CATSDHGTAGMDTQYF.

At least ten counts were recorded for this clone. The V gene is TRBV7-2, the J gene TRBJ2-7; a weak D match, TRBD2 (6 bases). The V gene's germline CDR1 is SGHTA and CDR2 FQGNSA. This CDR3 has 14 residues. V gave up 4 bases and J gave up 7 bases, with 17 bases separating them. The CDR3 DNA reads TGTGCCAGCAGCTCCGGAGGGGCCTACGGGGAGCAGTACTTC. It translates to CASSSGGAYGEQYF.

This clone was counted many times. The CDR3 loop reads CASSLMGMGGYTF. The CDR3 coding sequence is TGTGCCAGCAGTTTAATGGGGATGGGTGGCTACACCTTC. The rearrangement links TRBV27 to TRBJ1-2, with D unclear. Germline CDR1 is MNHEY and CDR2 is SMNVEV (reference sequence). The V and J ends lost 2 bases and 7 bases respectively, with 11 bases between them. The CDR3 is made up of 13 amino acids.

This clone was found a few times. V and J are TRBV6-5 and TRBJ1-1, with a tentative D call TRBD1 (5 bases). V lost 0 bases, J lost 4 bases, and 12 bases lay in between. The CDR3 sequence is 15 residues long. Germline V gene sequence: CDR1 MNHEY, CDR2 SVGAGI. The CDR3 region is CASSYSTGGRTEAFF. CDR3 DNA sequence: TGTGCCAGCAGTTACTCGACCGGGGGTCGCACTGAAGCTTTCTTT.